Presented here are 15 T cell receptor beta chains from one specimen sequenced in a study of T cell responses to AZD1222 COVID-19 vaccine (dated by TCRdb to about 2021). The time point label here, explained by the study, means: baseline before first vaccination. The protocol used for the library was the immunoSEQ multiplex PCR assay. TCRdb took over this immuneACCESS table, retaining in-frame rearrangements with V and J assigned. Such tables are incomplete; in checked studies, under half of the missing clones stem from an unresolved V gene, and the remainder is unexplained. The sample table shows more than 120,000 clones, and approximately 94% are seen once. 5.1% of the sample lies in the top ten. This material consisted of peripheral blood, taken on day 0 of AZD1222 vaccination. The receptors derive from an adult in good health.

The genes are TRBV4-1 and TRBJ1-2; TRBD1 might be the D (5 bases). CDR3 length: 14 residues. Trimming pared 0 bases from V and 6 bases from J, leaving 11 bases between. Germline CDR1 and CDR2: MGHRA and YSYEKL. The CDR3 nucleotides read TGCGCCAGCAGCCAAGATAAGGTGGGGGATGGCTACACCTTC. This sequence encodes CASSQDKVGDGYTF.

The CDR3 sequence: CASSYDPNTEAFF. The CDR3 DNA reads TGTGCCAGCAGTTACGACCCAAACACTGAAGCTTTCTTT. J is TRBJ1-1 and V is TRBV6-5, with no clear D. Trimming shortened V by 2 bases and J by 2 bases, and 6 bases separated the two germline ends. This CDR3 has 13 residues. Per germline, CDR1 MNHEY and CDR2 SVGAGI.

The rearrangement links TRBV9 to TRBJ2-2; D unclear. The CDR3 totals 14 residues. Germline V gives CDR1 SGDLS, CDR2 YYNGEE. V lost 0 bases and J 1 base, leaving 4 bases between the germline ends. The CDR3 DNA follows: TGTGCCAGCAGCGTAGTCCTGAACACCGGGGAGCTGTTTTTT. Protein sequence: CASSVVLNTGELFF. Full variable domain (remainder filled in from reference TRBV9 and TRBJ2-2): DSGVTQTPKHLITATGQRVTLRCSPRSGDLSVYWYQQSLDQGLQFLIQYYNGEERAKGNILERFSAQQFPDLHSELNLSSLELGDSALYFCASSVVLNTGELFFGEGSRLTVL.

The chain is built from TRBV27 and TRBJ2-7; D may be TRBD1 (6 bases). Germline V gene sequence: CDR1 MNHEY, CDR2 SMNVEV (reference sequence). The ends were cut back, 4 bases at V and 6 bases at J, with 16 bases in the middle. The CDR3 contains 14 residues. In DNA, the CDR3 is TGTGCCAGCAGTTCCCCTGGCAGGGGAATCGAGCAGTACTTC. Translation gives CASSSPGRGIEQYF.

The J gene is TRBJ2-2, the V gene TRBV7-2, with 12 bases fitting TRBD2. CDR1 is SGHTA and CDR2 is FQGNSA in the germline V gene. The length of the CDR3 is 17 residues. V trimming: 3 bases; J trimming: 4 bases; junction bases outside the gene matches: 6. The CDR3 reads CASSFVSLAGGTGELFF. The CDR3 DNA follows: TGTGCCAGCAGCTTCGTTTCACTAGCGGGGGGCACCGGGGAGCTGTTTTTT. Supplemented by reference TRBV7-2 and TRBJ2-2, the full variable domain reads GAGVSQSPSNKVTEKGKDVELRCDPISGHTALYWYRQSLGQGLEFLIYFQGNSAPDKSGLPSDRFSAERTGGSVSTLTIQRTQQEDSAVYLCASSFVSLAGGTGELFFGEGSRLTVL.

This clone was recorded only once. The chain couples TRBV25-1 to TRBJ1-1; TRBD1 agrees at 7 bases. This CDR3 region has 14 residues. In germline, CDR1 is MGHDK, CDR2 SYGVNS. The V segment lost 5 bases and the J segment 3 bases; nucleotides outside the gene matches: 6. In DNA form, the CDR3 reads TGTGCCAGCAGTATCGGGACAGTGTACACTGAAGCTTTCTTT. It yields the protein CASSIGTVYTEAFF.

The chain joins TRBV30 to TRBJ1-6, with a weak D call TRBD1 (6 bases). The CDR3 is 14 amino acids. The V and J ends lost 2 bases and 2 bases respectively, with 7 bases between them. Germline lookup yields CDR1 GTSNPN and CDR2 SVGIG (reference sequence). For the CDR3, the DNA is TGTGCCTGGAGTAGGGGGGCCTATAATTCACCCCTCCACTTT. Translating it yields CAWSRGAYNSPLHF.

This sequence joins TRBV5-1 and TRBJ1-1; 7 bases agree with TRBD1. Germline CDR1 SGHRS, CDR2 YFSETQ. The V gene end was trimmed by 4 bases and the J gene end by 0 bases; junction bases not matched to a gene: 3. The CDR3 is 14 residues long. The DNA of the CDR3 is TGCGCCAGCAGCGGGACAGACTTGAACACTGAAGCTTTCTTT. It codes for CASSGTDLNTEAFF.

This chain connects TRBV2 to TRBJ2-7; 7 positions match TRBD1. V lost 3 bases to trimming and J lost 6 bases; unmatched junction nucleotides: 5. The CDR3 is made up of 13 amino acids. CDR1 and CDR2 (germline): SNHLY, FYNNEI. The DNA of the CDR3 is TGTGCCAGCAGTGACGGACAGGTCCTCGAGCAGTACTTC. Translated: CASSDGQVLEQYF.

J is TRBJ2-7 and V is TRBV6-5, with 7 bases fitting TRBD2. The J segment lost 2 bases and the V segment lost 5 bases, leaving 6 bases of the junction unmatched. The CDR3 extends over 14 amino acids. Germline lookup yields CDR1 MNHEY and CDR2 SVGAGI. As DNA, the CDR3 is TGTGCCAGCAGTCTCGCCGGGGGGACCTACGAGCAGTACTTC. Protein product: CASSLAGGTYEQYF.

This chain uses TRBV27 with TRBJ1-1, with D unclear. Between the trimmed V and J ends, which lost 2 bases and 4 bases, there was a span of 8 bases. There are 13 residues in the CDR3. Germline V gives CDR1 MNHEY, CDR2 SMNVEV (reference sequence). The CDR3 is CASSLESGTEAFF. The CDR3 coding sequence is TGTGCCAGCAGTTTAGAATCCGGCACTGAAGCTTTCTTT.

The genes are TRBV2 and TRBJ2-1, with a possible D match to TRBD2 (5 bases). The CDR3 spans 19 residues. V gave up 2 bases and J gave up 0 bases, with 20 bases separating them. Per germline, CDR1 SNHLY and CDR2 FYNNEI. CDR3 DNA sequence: TGTGCCAGCAGTGAATCCGGGGTTACGGCCTATAGCTCCTACAATGAGCAGTTCTTC. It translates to CASSESGVTAYSSYNEQFF.

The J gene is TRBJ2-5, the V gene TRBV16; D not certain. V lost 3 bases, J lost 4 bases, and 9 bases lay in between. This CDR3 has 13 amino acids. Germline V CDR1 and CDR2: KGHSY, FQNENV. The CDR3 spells CASSHVPLETQYF. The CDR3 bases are TGTGCCAGCAGCCATGTTCCCTTAGAGACCCAGTACTTC.

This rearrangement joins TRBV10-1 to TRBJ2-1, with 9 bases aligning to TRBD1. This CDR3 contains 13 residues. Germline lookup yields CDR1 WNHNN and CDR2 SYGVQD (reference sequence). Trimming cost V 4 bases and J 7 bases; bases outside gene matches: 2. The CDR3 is CASSGGTGNEQFF. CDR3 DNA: TGCGCCAGCAGTGGTGGGACAGGGAATGAGCAGTTCTTC.

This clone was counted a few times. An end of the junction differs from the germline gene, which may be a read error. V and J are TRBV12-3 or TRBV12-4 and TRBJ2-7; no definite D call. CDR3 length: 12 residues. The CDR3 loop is CASSLGLNEQYF. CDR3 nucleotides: TGTGCCAGTAGTTTGGGCTTAAACGAGCAGTACTTC.